Listed below are T cell receptor beta chains from one sample, sequenced in a study of blood T cell repertoires in COVID-19. Profiled with immunoSEQ multiplex PCR; TCRdb holds only in-frame clones, not every one. The sample carries under 350,000 clones, about 88% recorded once. Sequencing used peripheral blood. Receptors originate from a man younger than 30 with active or convalescent COVID-19. Both conserved end residues are part of each CDR3. D genes are given only for firm matches. Not all rows give a size; the values are once, few, many and, for expanded clones, a class.

clone_size	d_call	v_call	j_call	cdr3_aa	cdr3_nt
NA	NA	TRBV28	TRBJ1-5	CASSEAREPQHF	TGTGCCAGCTCCGAGGCACGGGAGCCCCAGCATTTT
NA	NA	TRBV7-9	TRBJ2-6	CASTSNRRANVLTF	TGTGCCAGCACCTCCAACAGGCGGGCCAACGTCCTGACTTTC
NA	TRBD2	TRBV11-3	TRBJ2-1	CASSSQGSGGYNEQFF	TGTGCCAGCAGCTCCCAGGGGAGCGGGGGTTACAATGAGCAGTTCTTC
NA	NA	TRBV2	TRBJ2-3	CASSGLAGGTDTQYF	TGTGCCAGCAGTGGCCTAGCTGGCGGCACAGATACGCAGTATTTT
NA	NA	TRBV21-1	TRBJ1-4	CATCEAGVGRGDEKLFF	TGTGCCACCTGCGAAGCGGGGGTAGGACGGGGGGATGAAAAACTGTTTTTT
NA	TRBD1	TRBV25-1	TRBJ2-2	CASSPGQTGELFF	TGTGCCAGCAGCCCGGGACAGACCGGGGAGCTGTTTTTT
NA	NA	TRBV13	TRBJ2-3	CASSLRRPTDTQYF	TGTGCCAGCAGCTTAAGGCGGCCCACAGATACGCAGTATTTT
NA	NA	TRBV7-8	TRBJ1-2	CASSLQTDPEYGYTF	TGTGCCAGCAGCTTACAGACAGATCCGGAGTATGGCTACACCTTC
NA	TRBD2	TRBV7-6	TRBJ2-3	CASSLVPSFREGVTDTQYF	TGTGCCAGCAGCTTAGTGCCCTCCTTCCGGGAGGGGGTCACAGATACGCAGTATTTT
few	NA	TRBV5-8	TRBJ1-5	CASGGSQPQHF	TGTGCCAGCGGGGGGTCCCAGCCCCAGCATTTT
few	NA	TRBV5-4	TRBJ2-7	CASSLVPSQEQYF	TGTGCCAGCAGCTTGGTGCCCTCCCAGGAGCAGTACTTC
NA	TRBD1	TRBV29-1	TRBJ2-1	CSVALTGGNEQFF	TGCAGCGTTGCTCTGACAGGGGGCAATGAGCAGTTCTTC
once	TRBD1	TRBV27	TRBJ1-2	CASSLVQGGYGYTF	TGTGCCAGCAGCCTGGTTCAGGGGGGCTATGGCTACACCTTC
once	NA	TRBV30	TRBJ1-2	CAWSPGSGSGGYTF	TGTGCCTGGAGTCCTGGCTCCGGATCGGGTGGCTACACCTTC
few	TRBD1	TRBV19	TRBJ2-2	CASSRTGLIAGELFF	TGTGCCAGTAGTAGGACAGGGTTAATCGCCGGGGAGCTGTTTTTT
once	NA	TRBV27	TRBJ1-6	CATHLGLYNSPLHF	TGTGCCACTCATCTAGGCCTATATAATTCACCCCTCCACTTT
NA	NA	TRBV3-1/TRBV3-2	TRBJ1-6	CAVGPGGQWLSPLHF	TGTGCCGTCGGCCCCGGTGGACAGTGGTTATCACCCCTCCACTTT
NA	NA	TRBV7-9	TRBJ2-2	CASSPLSHTGELFF	TGTGCCAGCAGCCCCCTAAGCCACACCGGGGAGCTGTTTTTT
NA	TRBD1	TRBV6-5	TRBJ2-2	CASSLGDRDTGELFF	TGTGCCAGCAGTTTGGGGGACAGGGACACCGGGGAGCTGTTTTTT
NA	TRBD2	TRBV30	TRBJ2-3	CAWSLSSGGRTDTQYF	TGTGCCTGGAGTCTAAGTAGCGGGGGCCGCACAGATACGCAGTATTTT
NA	TRBD1	TRBV5-1	TRBJ1-2	CASSLGQGASYGYTF	TGCGCCAGCAGCTTGGGGCAGGGGGCTAGCTATGGCTACACCTTC
few	NA	TRBV30	TRBJ2-7	CAWSTYRVASYEQYF	TGTGCCTGGAGTACATATCGGGTGGCCTCCTACGAGCAGTACTTC
NA	NA	TRBV6-1	TRBJ1-1	CASSETGYTEAFF	TGTGCCAGCAGTGAAACAGGCTACACTGAAGCTTTCTTT
NA	TRBD2	TRBV29-1	TRBJ2-1	CSVESLAGNEQFF	TGCAGCGTTGAGTCCCTAGCGGGAAATGAGCAGTTCTTC
NA	NA	TRBV5-1	TRBJ1-3	CASKAGSSGNTIYF	TGCGCCAGCAAGGCGGGATCAAGTGGAAACACCATATATTTT
NA	NA	TRBV19	TRBJ2-2	CASSDGIITGELFF	TGTGCCAGTAGTGACGGGATAATCACCGGGGAGCTGTTTTTT
NA	TRBD2	TRBV18	TRBJ2-1	CASSPPRAGDPYNEQFF	TGTGCCAGCTCACCCCCCCGCGCGGGGGATCCCTACAATGAGCAGTTCTTC
NA	NA	TRBV2	TRBJ2-5	CASRPDQETQYF	TGTGCCAGCAGGCCCGATCAGGAGACCCAGTACTTC
NA	NA	TRBV7-9	TRBJ2-4	CASSSMTGAKNIQYF	TGTGCCAGCAGCTCCATGACGGGAGCCAAAAACATTCAGTACTTC
NA	TRBD1	TRBV2	TRBJ1-6	CASRTGQGHSPLHF	TGTGCCAGCAGGACGGGACAGGGCCATTCACCCCTCCACTTT
NA	TRBD2	TRBV5-1	TRBJ2-3	CASSLYSGGSTDTQYF	TGCGCCAGCAGCCTATATAGCGGGGGCAGCACAGATACGCAGTATTTT
NA	TRBD2	TRBV5-6	TRBJ2-2	CASSLSGGGNTGELFF	TGTGCCAGCAGCTTGAGTGGCGGGGGGAACACCGGGGAGCTGTTTTTT
NA	TRBD1	TRBV9	TRBJ2-3	CASNKGGTYSPDTQYF	TGTGCCAGCAACAAAGGGGGCACCTACTCCCCTGATACGCAGTATTTT
few	NA	TRBV18	TRBJ1-5	CASSISASVGNQPQHF	TGTGCCAGCTCAATATCAGCGAGTGTGGGCAATCAGCCCCAGCATTTT
NA	NA	TRBV7-4	TRBJ2-2	CASRTRSPGELFF	TGTGCCAGCAGGACTAGATCCCCCGGGGAGCTGTTTTTT
NA	NA	TRBV28	TRBJ1-5	CASQASDRPQHF	TGTGCCAGCCAAGCGTCTGATCGGCCCCAGCATTTT
NA	TRBD2	TRBV4-1	TRBJ2-7	CASSHGRAPRREEQYF	TGCGCCAGCAGCCACGGCCGGGCCCCAAGGCGGGAGGAGCAGTACTTC
few	TRBD1	TRBV5-1	TRBJ2-7	CASSHPQGTEQYF	TGCGCCAGCAGCCACCCACAGGGGACGGAGCAGTACTTC
NA	NA	TRBV6-5	TRBJ1-1	CASSYLGDTEAFF	TGTGCCAGCAGTTACCTCGGGGACACTGAAGCTTTCTTT